This is a list of T cell receptor beta chains from one sample in a study of breast tumors, draining lymph nodes, adjacent tissues. TCRdb reanalysed the multiplex PCR reads using MiXCR and keeps one entry per CDR3 protein. The data show some 25,000 distinct CDR3 sequences, 68% seen once. The specimen was tumor-adjacent breast tissue. The receptors shown here come from a female donor with breast cancer. Some clones in this sample may be carry-over from other donors' samples. The CDR3 runs from the conserved cysteine through the conserved F or W. D genes are given only for firm matches. Only part of the rows carry a size: once, few, many, or a class if the clone is expanded.

>once|TRBV4-1|.|TRBJ2-7
TGCGCCAGCAGCCAAGATCCAGGGGGAGGCAACGAGCAGTACTTC
CASSQDPGGGNEQYF
>.|TRBV9|.|TRBJ2-3
TGTGCCAGCAGCGGGGTTTCAGATACGCAGTATTTT
CASSGVSDTQYF
>.|TRBV27|TRBD2|TRBJ2-1
TGTGCCAGCAGTTTGGTGACTAGCAGGGTCCATGAGCAGTTCTTC
CASSLVTSRVHEQFF
>.|TRBV19|TRBD1|TRBJ2-2
TGTGCCACCAGAACTACCGGGACAGGGGGCACCGGGGAGCTGTTTTTT
CATRTTGTGGTGELFF
>.|TRBV5-1|.|TRBJ2-7
TGCGCCAGCAGCTTGGCCGACAGACTCGAGCAGTACTTC
CASSLADRLEQYF
>once|TRBV12-3/TRBV12-4|.|TRBJ1-2
TGTGCCAGCAGTTTAAGTATGGGCGGGAGCTATGGCTACACCTTC
CASSLSMGGSYGYTF
>medium-sized|TRBV2|.|TRBJ1-6
TGTGCCAGCGGCAGCCATTCTTCACCCCTCCACTTT
CASGSHSSPLHF
>.|TRBV10-3|TRBD2|TRBJ2-3
TGTGCCATCAGTTTGGGACTACCCAGTGGAGATACGCAGTATTTT
CAISLGLPSGDTQYF
>.|TRBV19|TRBD1|TRBJ1-3
TGTGCCAGTGGACGGGACAGCTCTGGAAACACCATATATTTT
CASGRDSSGNTIYF
>.|TRBV12-3/TRBV12-4|TRBD1|TRBJ1-2
TGTGCCACGACAGGGACCTATGGCTACACCTTC
CATTGTYGYTF
>.|TRBV10-3|.|TRBJ2-7
TGTGCCATCAGAGGGGCGGCGGACACGATCTACGAGCAGTACTTC
CAIRGAADTIYEQYF
>few|TRBV5-1|TRBD1|TRBJ2-7
TGCGCCAGCAGTAGGTCTCGGGACAGGACCGAGCAGTACTTC
CASSRSRDRTEQYF
>.|TRBV5-8|TRBD1|TRBJ1-6
TGTGCCAGCAGCTCGTACGACAGGGCAGTTTCACCCCTCCACTTT
CASSSYDRAVSPLHF
>few|TRBV7-6|TRBD1|TRBJ2-7
TGTGCCAGCAGCCCTGGGACAGAACCCTACGAGCAGTACTTC
CASSPGTEPYEQYF
>once|TRBV7-3|.|TRBJ1-6
TGTGCCAGCAGCCTTTCCGGGTCCTATAATTCACCCCTCCACTTT
CASSLSGSYNSPLHF
>medium-sized|TRBV5-8|.|TRBJ2-7
TGTGCCAGCAGCTTGTCCTCCTACGAGCAGTACTTC
CASSLSSYEQYF
>.|TRBV19|.|TRBJ1-2
TGTGCCAGTACCCCAAAACGCGGCCCCAACTATGGCTACACCTTC
CASTPKRGPNYGYTF
>few|TRBV20-1|.|TRBJ2-7
TGCAGTGCTAGGTGGATTGCGGGAACTTACGAGCAGTACTTC
CSARWIAGTYEQYF
>.|TRBV7-2|TRBD1|TRBJ2-1
TGTGCCAGCAGCTTAGTGGGACAGGGGCCCCTCAATGAGCAGTTCTTC
CASSLVGQGPLNEQFF
>.|TRBV3-1|.|TRBJ2-1
TGTGCCAGCAGCCACTACAATGAGCAGTTCTTC
CASSHYNEQFF
>once|TRBV2|.|TRBJ2-2
TGTGCCAGCAGTGGTCAGGGTCGACTTTCGAACACCGGGGAGCTGTTTTTT
CASSGQGRLSNTGELFF
>once|TRBV12-3/TRBV12-4|.|TRBJ2-3
TGTGCCAGCACCGGGGCAGGGGCGGGAAAGGGGACAGATACGCAGTATTTT
CASTGAGAGKGTDTQYF
>medium-sized|TRBV20-1|TRBD2|TRBJ2-1
TGCAGTGGGAGTGGGGGGGAGAATGAGCAGTTCTTC
CSGSGGENEQFF
>.|TRBV25-1|.|TRBJ1-6
TGTGCCAGCACTCATAGGGGGAAATCACCCCTCCACTTT
CASTHRGKSPLHF
>once|TRBV28|TRBD2|TRBJ2-3
TGTGCCAGCACGAGATATCAACTAGCGGAGGACACAGATACGCAGTATTTT
CASTRYQLAEDTDTQYF
>.|TRBV7-2|TRBD1|TRBJ2-1
TGTGCCAGCAGCTCTTTCGGGACAGGGGGCTATGAGCAGTTCTTC
CASSSFGTGGYEQFF
>.|TRBV11-2|TRBD1|TRBJ2-7
TGTGCCAGCAGCTTTAGGTTTAGGCCAGGGGGCCCCTACGAGCAGTACTTC
CASSFRFRPGGPYEQYF
>.|TRBV25-1|TRBD1|TRBJ2-2
TGTGCCAGCAGAGAAGGACAGGGGGCTGGCGGGGAGCTGTTTTTT
CASREGQGAGGELFF
>.|TRBV20-1|.|TRBJ1-5
TGCAGTGCTAGAGATGCCCAGGGAGGGAATCAGCCCCAGCATTTT
CSARDAQGGNQPQHF
>.|TRBV6-1|TRBD2|TRBJ2-5
TGTGCCAGCTTCAGGACTAGAGAAGAGACCCAGTACTTC
CASFRTREETQYF
>medium-sized|TRBV11-3|.|TRBJ2-1
TGTGCCAGCGGAACCCATCGCGGTGAGCAGTTCTTC
CASGTHRGEQFF
>.|TRBV9|.|TRBJ2-1
TGTGCCAGCAGGGGGGTGGCCATTGAGCAGTTCTTC
CASRGVAIEQFF
>.|TRBV27|TRBD2|TRBJ2-7
TGTGCCAGCAGTCTGACTAGCGGGAGGGCCAGTACCTACGAGCAGTACTTC
CASSLTSGRASTYEQYF
>few|TRBV20-1|.|TRBJ2-7
TGCAGTGCTAGTGAGGTGTCCGAGCAGTACTTC
CSASEVSEQYF
>.|TRBV7-2|.|TRBJ2-1
TGTGCCAGCAGCCCAAGGGGGGGGTCAAGATACAATGAGCAGTTCTTC
CASSPRGGSRYNEQFF
>once|TRBV7-2|TRBD2|TRBJ2-1
TGTGCCAGCAGCTTAGCAAGGACTAGCAATGAGCAGTTCTTC
CASSLARTSNEQFF
>.|TRBV20-1|TRBD1|TRBJ2-5
TGCAGTGCTAGTGACAGGGGAGAGACCCAGTACTTC
CSASDRGETQYF
>medium-sized|TRBV20-1|.|TRBJ2-6
TGCAGCGCGAATATTTTCTCTGGGGCCAACGTCCTGACTTTC
CSANIFSGANVLTF